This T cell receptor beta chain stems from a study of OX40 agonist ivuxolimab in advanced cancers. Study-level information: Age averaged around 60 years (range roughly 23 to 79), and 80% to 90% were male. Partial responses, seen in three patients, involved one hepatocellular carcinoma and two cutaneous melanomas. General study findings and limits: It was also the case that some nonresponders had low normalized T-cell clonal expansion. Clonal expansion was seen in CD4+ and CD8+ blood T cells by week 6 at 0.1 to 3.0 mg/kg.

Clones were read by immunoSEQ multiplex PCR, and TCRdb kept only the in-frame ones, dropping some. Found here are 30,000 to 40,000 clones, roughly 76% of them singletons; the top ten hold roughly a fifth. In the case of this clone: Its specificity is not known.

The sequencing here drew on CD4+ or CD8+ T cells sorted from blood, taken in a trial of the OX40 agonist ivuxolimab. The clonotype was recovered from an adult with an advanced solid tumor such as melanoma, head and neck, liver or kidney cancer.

Here the CDR3 reads CASSLTGFATNEKLFF. The CDR3 DNA is TGTGCCAGCAGCCTTACAGGGTTCGCAACTAATGAAAAACTGTTTTTT. The rearrangement joins TRBV7-9 to TRBJ1-4, with TRBD1 as a possible D gene (6 bases). This CDR3 is 16 amino acids long. Trimming took 5 bases from V and 0 from J, leaving 13 bases between them. CDR1 is SEHNR, CDR2 FQNEAQ, per germline (reference sequence).